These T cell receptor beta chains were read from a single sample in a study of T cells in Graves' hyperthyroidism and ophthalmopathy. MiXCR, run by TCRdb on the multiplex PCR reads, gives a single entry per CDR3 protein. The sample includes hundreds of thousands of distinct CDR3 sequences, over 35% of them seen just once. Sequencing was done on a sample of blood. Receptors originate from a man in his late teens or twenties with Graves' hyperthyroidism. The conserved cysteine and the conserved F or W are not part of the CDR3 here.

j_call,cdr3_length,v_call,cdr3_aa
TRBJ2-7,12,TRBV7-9,ASSPGGGLYEQY
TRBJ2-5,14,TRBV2,ASSPGLAPSQETQY
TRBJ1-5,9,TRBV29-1,SVATGEPQH
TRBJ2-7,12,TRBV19,ASSIAGGSDEQY
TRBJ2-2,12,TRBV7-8,ASSSQGATGELF
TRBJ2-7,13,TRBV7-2,ASSPTNRESYEQY
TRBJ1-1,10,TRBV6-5,ASRNGFTEAF
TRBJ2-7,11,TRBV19,ASKDKSSYEQY
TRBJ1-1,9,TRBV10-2,ASNTGAEAF
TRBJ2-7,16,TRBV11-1,ASSLDWKYGTGDYEQY
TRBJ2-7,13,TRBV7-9,ASSLKGGIPYEQY
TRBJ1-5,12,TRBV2,ASRYRDNNQPQH
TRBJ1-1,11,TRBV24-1,ASSYRRTGEAF
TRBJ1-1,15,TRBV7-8,ASSPSGQGVMNTEAF
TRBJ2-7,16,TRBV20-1,SARPVAGVVEDVYEQY
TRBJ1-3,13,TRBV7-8,ASSARQGAGNTIY
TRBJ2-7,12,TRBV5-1,ASRRVQGSNEQY
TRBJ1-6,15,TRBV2,ASSEVGGGGNNSPLH
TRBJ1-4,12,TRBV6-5,ASSYAETEEKLF